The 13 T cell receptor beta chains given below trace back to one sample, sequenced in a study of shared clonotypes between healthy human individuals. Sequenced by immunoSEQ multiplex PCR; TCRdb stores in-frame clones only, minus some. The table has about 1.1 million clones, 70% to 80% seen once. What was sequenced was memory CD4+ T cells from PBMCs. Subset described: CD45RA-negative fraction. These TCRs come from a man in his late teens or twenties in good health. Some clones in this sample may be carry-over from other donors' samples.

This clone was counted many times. The CDR3 protein is CASSLDSPGGTQYF. The CDR3 DNA reads as TGCGCCAGCAGCTTGGATTCTCCGGGAGGTACGCAGTATTTT. The V gene is TRBV5-1, the J gene TRBJ2-3; TRBD2 agrees at 7 bases. Looked up from germline, CDR1 is SGHRS and CDR2 is YFSETQ. The J segment lost 8 bases and the V segment lost 0 bases, leaving 6 bases of the junction unmatched. CDR3 length: 14 amino acids.

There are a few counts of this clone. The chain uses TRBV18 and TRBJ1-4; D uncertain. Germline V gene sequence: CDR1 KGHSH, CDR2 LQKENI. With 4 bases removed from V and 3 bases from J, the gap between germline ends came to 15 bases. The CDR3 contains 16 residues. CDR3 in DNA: TGTGCCAGCTCACGAGGTCCCAACCAGGCTAATGAAAAACTGTTTTTT. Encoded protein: CASSRGPNQANEKLFF. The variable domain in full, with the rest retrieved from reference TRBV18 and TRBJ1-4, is NAGVMQNPRHLVRRRGQEARLRCSPMKGHSHVYWYRQLPEEGLKFMVYLQKENIIDESGMPKERFSAEFPKEGPSILRIQQVVRGDSAAYFCASSRGPNQANEKLFFGSGTQLSVL.

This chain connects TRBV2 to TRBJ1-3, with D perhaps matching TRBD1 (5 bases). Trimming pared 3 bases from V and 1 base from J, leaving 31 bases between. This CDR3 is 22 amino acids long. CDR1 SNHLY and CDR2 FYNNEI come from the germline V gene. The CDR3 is CASSDVGGWAVHPTDSGNTIYF. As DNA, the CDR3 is TGTGCCAGCAGTGACGTGGGGGGTTGGGCGGTCCACCCCACAGATTCTGGAAACACCATATATTTT.

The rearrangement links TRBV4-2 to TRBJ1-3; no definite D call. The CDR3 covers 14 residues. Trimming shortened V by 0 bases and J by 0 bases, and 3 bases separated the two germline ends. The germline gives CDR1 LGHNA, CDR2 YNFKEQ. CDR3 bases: TGTGCCAGCAGCCAAGACATCTCTGGAAACACCATATATTTT. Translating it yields CASSQDISGNTIYF.

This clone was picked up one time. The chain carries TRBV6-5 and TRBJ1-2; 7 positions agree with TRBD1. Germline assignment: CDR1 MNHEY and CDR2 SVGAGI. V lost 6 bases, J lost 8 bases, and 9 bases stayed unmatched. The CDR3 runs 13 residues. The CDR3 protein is CASRPSTGRGYTF. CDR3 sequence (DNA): TGTGCCAGCAGGCCCTCGACAGGGCGCGGCTACACCTTC.

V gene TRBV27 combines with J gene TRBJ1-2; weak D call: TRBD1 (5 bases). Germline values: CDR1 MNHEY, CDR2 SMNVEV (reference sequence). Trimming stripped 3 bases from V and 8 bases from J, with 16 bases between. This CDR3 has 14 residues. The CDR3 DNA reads TGTGCCAGCAGTTTTAGGCGGCAGGGCTACGGCTACACCTTC. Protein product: CASSFRRQGYGYTF.

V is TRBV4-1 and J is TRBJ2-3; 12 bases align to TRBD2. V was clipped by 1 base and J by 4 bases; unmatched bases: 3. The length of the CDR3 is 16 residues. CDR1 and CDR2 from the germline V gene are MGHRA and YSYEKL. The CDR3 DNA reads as TGCGCCAGCAGCCAAGGACTAGCGGGAGTGGCAGATACGCAGTATTTT. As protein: CASSQGLAGVADTQYF.

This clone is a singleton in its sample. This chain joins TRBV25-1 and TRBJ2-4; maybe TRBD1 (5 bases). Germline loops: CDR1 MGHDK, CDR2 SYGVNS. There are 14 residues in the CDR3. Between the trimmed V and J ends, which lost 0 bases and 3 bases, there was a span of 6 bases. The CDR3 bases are TGTGCCAGCAGTGAATATCAGGGCAAAAACATTCAGTACTTC. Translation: CASSEYQGKNIQYF.

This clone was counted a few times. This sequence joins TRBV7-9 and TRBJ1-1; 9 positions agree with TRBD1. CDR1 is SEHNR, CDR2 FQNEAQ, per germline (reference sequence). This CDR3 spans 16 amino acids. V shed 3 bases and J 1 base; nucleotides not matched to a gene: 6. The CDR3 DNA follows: TGTGCCAGCAGCTTTGCGACAGGGGGAGAGAACACTGAAGCTTTCTTT. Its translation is CASSFATGGENTEAFF. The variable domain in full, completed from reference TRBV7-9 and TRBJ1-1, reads DTGVSQNPRHKITKRGQNVTFRCDPISEHNRLYWYRQTLGQGPEFLTYFQNEAQLEKSRLLSDRFSAERPKGSFSTLEIQRTEQGDSAMYLCASSFATGGENTEAFFGQGTRLTVV.

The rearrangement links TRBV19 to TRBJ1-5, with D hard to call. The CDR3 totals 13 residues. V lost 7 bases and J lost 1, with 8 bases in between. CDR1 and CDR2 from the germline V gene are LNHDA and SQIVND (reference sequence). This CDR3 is CASTSRSNQPQHF. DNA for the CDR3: TGTGCCAGTACCTCCCGCAGCAATCAGCCCCAGCATTTT.

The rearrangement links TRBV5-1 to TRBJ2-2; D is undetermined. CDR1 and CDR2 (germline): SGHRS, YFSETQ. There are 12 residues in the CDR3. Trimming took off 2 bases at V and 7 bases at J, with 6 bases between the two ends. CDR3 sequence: CASSFRRGELFF. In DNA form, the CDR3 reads TGCGCCAGCAGCTTCAGACGCGGGGAGCTGTTTTTT.

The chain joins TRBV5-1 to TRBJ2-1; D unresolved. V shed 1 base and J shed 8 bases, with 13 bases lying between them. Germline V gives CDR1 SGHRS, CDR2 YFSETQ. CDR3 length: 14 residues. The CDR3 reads CASSLHDPEDEQFF. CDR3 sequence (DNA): TGCGCCAGCAGCTTGCACGACCCTGAGGATGAGCAGTTCTTC.

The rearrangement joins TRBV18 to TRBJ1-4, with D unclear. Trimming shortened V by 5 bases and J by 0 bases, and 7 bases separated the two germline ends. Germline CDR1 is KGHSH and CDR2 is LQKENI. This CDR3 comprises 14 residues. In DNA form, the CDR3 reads TGTGCCAGCTCAGCAGGTGCAACTAATGAAAAACTGTTTTTT. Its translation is CASSAGATNEKLFF.